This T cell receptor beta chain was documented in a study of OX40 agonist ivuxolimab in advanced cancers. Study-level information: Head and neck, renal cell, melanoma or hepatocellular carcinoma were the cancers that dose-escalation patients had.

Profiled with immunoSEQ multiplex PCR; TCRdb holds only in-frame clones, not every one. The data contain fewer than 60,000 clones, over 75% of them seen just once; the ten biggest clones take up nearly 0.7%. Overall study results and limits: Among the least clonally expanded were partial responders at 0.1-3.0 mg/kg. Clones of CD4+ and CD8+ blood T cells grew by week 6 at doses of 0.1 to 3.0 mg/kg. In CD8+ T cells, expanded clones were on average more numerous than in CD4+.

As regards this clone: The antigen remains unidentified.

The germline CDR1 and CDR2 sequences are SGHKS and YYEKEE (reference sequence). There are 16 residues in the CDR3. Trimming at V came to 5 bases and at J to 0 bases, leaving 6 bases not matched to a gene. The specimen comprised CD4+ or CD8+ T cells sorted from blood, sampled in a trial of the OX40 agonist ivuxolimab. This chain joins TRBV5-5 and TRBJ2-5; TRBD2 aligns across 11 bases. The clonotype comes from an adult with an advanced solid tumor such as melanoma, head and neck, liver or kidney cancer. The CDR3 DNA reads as TGTGCCAGCAGTTACCAACTAGCGGGGGACCAAGAGACCCAGTACTTC. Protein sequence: CASSYQLAGDQETQYF. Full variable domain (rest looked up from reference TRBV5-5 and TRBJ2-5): DAGVTQSPTHLIKTRGQQVTLRCSPISGHKSVSWYQQVLGQGPQFIFQYYEKEERGRGNFPDRFSARQFPNYSSELNVNALLLGDSALYLCASSYQLAGDQETQYFGPGTRLLVL.